This TCR beta chain was identified during a study of blood T cell repertoires in COVID-19. For the study at large: Samples representing acute and convalescent COVID-19 were sourced from the United States, Italy and Spain. From T cells, B-cell-depleted T cells, or PBMCs came the material, which was cDNA or gDNA.

CDR3 length: 15 amino acids. V gave up 0 bases and J gave up 5 bases, with 13 bases separating them. The germline gives CDR1 SGHAT, CDR2 FQNNGV. This clone was counted once. Per the study methods: Reference gene primer amplification yielded estimated nucleated cell counts. TCRdb's table, derived via immunoSEQ multiplex PCR, lists solely in-frame clones and lacks some. That table is the source of V, J and clone size, and D and trimming were worked out from the DNA. The table records 130,000 to 150,000 clones, around 84% of them present only once. The rearrangement links TRBV11-2 to TRBJ1-2; maybe TRBD1 (6 bases). This receptor was identified in a man between 60 and 75 years old with active or convalescent COVID-19. Sequencing was done on a sample of peripheral blood. The CDR3 protein is CASSLDGQFEYGYTF. The CDR3 DNA sequence: TGTGCCAGCAGCTTAGATGGACAGTTCGAGTATGGCTACACCTTC.